The 31 T cell receptor beta chains reported below all come from one sample, sequenced in a study of T cell repertoires in aging, cancer and after chemotherapy. Rearranged V-D-J TRB sequences were amplified with a mixed TRB-A/B primer pool. TCRdb reprocessed the multiplex PCR reads with MiXCR, giving one entry per CDR3 protein. Among 15,000 to 20,000 distinct CDR3 sequences listed, around 40% were seen once. The template was genomic DNA from peripheral blood, not RNA. Sequenced: blood. Source of these receptors: a human donor with a solid tumor.

The rearrangement links TRBV5-4 to TRBJ2-2; TRBD2 matches at 9 bases. V gave up 1 base and J gave up 7 bases; unmatched junction bases: 8. Germline loops: CDR1 SGHNT, CDR2 YYREEE (reference sequence). This CDR3 has 16 amino acids. The CDR3 loop is CASSLKVSGSVGELFF. CDR3 nucleotide sequence: TGTGCCAGCAGCTTGAAGGTTAGCGGGAGTGTCGGGGAGCTGTTTTTT.

The genes are TRBV7-9 and TRBJ2-1, with TRBD2 identical over 15 bases. CDR1 and CDR2 from the germline V gene are SEHNR and FQNEAQ (reference sequence). This CDR3 contains 18 residues. With V trimmed by 0 bases and J by 8 bases, 8 bases remained unmatched. For the CDR3, the DNA is TGTGCCAGCAGCTTAGCGATATGGACTAGCGGGAGGGTGGATGAGCAGTTCTTC. Its protein is CASSLAIWTSGRVDEQFF.

The J gene is TRBJ2-5, the V gene TRBV18; D is unresolved. The CDR3 runs to 13 residues. The ends were cut back, 0 bases at V and 1 base at J, with 3 bases in the middle. In germline, CDR1 is KGHSH, CDR2 LQKENI. The CDR3 spells CASSPPPQETQYF. CDR3 DNA sequence: TGTGCCAGCTCACCACCCCCCCAAGAGACCCAGTACTTC.

The chain couples TRBV6-1 to TRBJ2-7; a weak D match, TRBD2 (5 bases). Germline V gene data show CDR1 as MNHNS and CDR2 as SASEGT. The CDR3 has 12 amino acids. Trimming pared 6 bases from V and 6 bases from J, leaving 12 bases between. The CDR3 DNA follows: TGTGCCAGCAGCCGTTCGAGGGTCGAGCAGTACTTC. Translating gives CASSRSRVEQYF.

V gene TRBV4-3 combines with J gene TRBJ2-7; 10 bases map to TRBD2. CDR1 is LGHNA and CDR2 is YSLEER in the germline V gene. V was clipped by 3 bases and J by 5 bases; unmatched bases: 10. The CDR3 runs 16 residues. This chain's CDR3 is CASSHSSGRADNEQYF. The CDR3 DNA reads as TGCGCCAGCAGCCACTCGAGCGGGAGGGCCGATAACGAGCAGTACTTC.

V usage is TRBV27 and J usage is TRBJ2-1; maybe TRBD2 (7 bases). V gave up 9 bases and J gave up 3 bases, with 15 bases separating them. The CDR3 has 14 amino acids. The germline gives CDR1 MNHEY, CDR2 SMNVEV (reference sequence). The CDR3 region is CASRGGAFYNEQFF. The CDR3, as DNA: TGTGCCAGTAGGGGGGGGGCCTTCTACAATGAGCAGTTCTTC.

The chain recombines TRBV6-2 or TRBV6-3 with TRBJ1-5, with D possibly being TRBD1 (5 bases). CDR1 MNHEY and CDR2 SVGEGT come from the germline V gene. The CDR3 totals 14 residues. Trimming stripped 10 bases from V and 1 base from J, with 14 bases between. The CDR3 sequence is CAISSWGSNQPQHF. DNA of the CDR3: TGTGCCATATCCTCCTGGGGGAGCAATCAGCCCCAGCATTTT.

J is TRBJ2-7 and V is TRBV5-6, with D unresolved. The germline V gene has CDR1 SGHDT and CDR2 YYEEEE. The V end lost 2 bases, the J end lost 2 bases, and 2 bases lay between the germline ends. The CDR3 covers 11 residues. This CDR3 is CASSFAYEQYF. The CDR3 DNA reads TGTGCCAGCAGCTTTGCCTACGAGCAGTACTTC.

This clonotype was observed a handful of times. The rearrangement joins TRBV11-1 to TRBJ2-1; 10 bases line up with TRBD2. There are 15 residues in the CDR3. Germline V CDR1 and CDR2: SGHAT, FQDESV (reference sequence). With V trimmed by 6 bases and J by 9 bases, 11 bases remained unmatched. CDR3 loop: CASSLRSGRATEQFF. DNA of the CDR3: TGTGCCAGCAGTCTTAGAAGCGGGAGGGCCACTGAGCAGTTCTTC.

V and J are TRBV30 and TRBJ2-1; the match to TRBD2 covers 8 bases. Losses at the gene ends were 1 base for V and 10 bases for J; bases not matched to a gene: 12. This CDR3 has 15 residues. Germline V gene lookup returns CDR1 GTSNPN and CDR2 SVGIG (reference sequence). CDR3 sequence: CAWSGTGGRWGEQFF. Written as DNA, the CDR3 is TGTGCCTGGAGTGGGACGGGAGGGCGGTGGGGCGAGCAGTTCTTC. Complete variable domain (other parts from reference TRBV30 and TRBJ2-1): SQTIHQWPATLVQPVGSPLSLECTVEGTSNPNLYWYRQAAGRGLQLLFYSVGIGQISSEVPQNLSASRPQDRQFILSSKKLLLSDSGFYLCAWSGTGGRWGEQFFGPGTRLTVL.

The J gene is TRBJ1-6, the V gene TRBV30; unclear D gene. The CDR3 consists of 13 residues. Trimming left V 2 bases short and J 13 bases short, with 15 bases between. Germline V CDR1 and CDR2: GTSNPN, SVGIG (reference sequence). The DNA for the CDR3 is TGTGCCTGGAGTAACGCGGGCCTTGGGCCCCTCCACTTT. Residues: CAWSNAGLGPLHF.

This clonotype was found a few times. The rearrangement uses TRBV6-5 and TRBJ2-2, with D possibly matching TRBD2 (5 bases). The CDR3 is made up of 16 amino acids. Trimming pared 4 bases from V and 5 bases from J, leaving 17 bases between. The germline V gene has CDR1 MNHEY and CDR2 SVGAGI. CDR3 loop: CASSSPRLGGTGELFF. CDR3 bases: TGTGCCAGCAGTTCGCCCCGTCTCGGCGGGACCGGGGAGCTGTTTTTT.

The chain joins TRBV6-6 to TRBJ1-5; weak D call: TRBD1 (5 bases). Germline CDR1 is MNHNY and CDR2 is SVGAGI (reference sequence). This CDR3 spans 15 amino acids. Trimming took 3 bases from V and 4 from J, leaving 13 bases between them. The CDR3 bases are TGTGCCAGCAGTTATCAGGGCGCTCTAAATCAGCCCCAGCATTTT. It codes for CASSYQGALNQPQHF.

The rearrangement joins TRBV7-9 to TRBJ2-6; a possible D gene is TRBD1 (6 bases). Germline CDR1 and CDR2: SEHNR and FQNEAQ (reference sequence). The V end was cut by 10 bases, the J end by 3 bases, with 13 bases between. The CDR3 has 14 amino acids. CDR3 in DNA: TGTGCCACCAGTCAGGGGAATGGGGCCAACGTCCTGACTTTC. Translation: CATSQGNGANVLTF.

The chain joins TRBV20-1 to TRBJ1-3; D unresolved. The ends were cut back, 1 base at V and 4 bases at J, with 8 bases in the middle. CDR1 is DFQATT, CDR2 SNEGSKA, per germline (reference sequence). The CDR3 runs to 13 residues. This CDR3 reads CSARVGRGNTIYF. The CDR3 DNA sequence: TGCAGTGCTAGAGTGGGTAGGGGAAACACCATATATTTT.

The V call is TRBV6-5, the J call TRBJ2-1; D might be TRBD1 (6 bases). Germline V gene sequence: CDR1 MNHEY, CDR2 SVGAGI. Deletions cut 5 bases from V and 0 bases from J, with 11 bases between. CDR3 length equals 15 residues. The CDR3 region is CASSKTGYSYNEQFF. The CDR3 DNA is TGTGCCAGCAGTAAAACAGGGTACTCCTACAATGAGCAGTTCTTC.

Only a few counts were recorded for this clonotype. This chain links TRBV27 with TRBJ2-3, with 11 nucleotides matching TRBD2. The V and J ends lost 4 bases and 0 bases, in that order; junction bases with no gene match: 6. This CDR3 is built from 17 residues. From germline, CDR1 is MNHEY and CDR2 SMNVEV (reference sequence). The CDR3 DNA follows: TGTGCCAGCAGTTACATAGCGGGAGGGGGGAGCACAGATACGCAGTATTTT. It is translated as CASSYIAGGGSTDTQYF.

The chain couples TRBV7-9 to TRBJ2-6; D uncertain. Trimming took 9 bases from V and 8 from J, leaving 11 bases between them. Germline loops: CDR1 SEHNR, CDR2 FQNEAQ (reference sequence). The CDR3 is 12 residues long. The CDR3 loop is CASKDGSNVLTF. Written as DNA, the CDR3 is TGTGCCAGTAAGGACGGATCCAACGTCCTGACTTTC.

The rearrangement uses TRBV19 and TRBJ1-5, with D maybe TRBD1 (6 bases). The CDR3 sequence is 17 residues long. Trimming removed 3 bases at V and 2 bases at J, with 17 bases between. Germline V gene sequence: CDR1 LNHDA, CDR2 SQIVND (reference sequence). The CDR3, as DNA: TGTGCCAGTAGTATCAACAGGGAAAGATTGGGCAATCAGCCCCAGCATTTT. Protein: CASSINRERLGNQPQHF.

The J gene is TRBJ2-1, the V gene TRBV10-3; 10 bases line up with TRBD2. Germline-derived CDR1 and CDR2 are ENHRY and SYGVKD. This CDR3 has 13 amino acids. CDR3 bases: TGTGACACCCTAGCGGGGGAAAACAATGAGCAGTTCTTC. It is translated as CDTLAGENNEQFF.

The rearrangement uses TRBV12-3 or TRBV12-4 and TRBJ1-4; unclear D gene. V was pared by 2 bases and J by 5 bases, with 3 bases between. The CDR3 extends over 12 amino acids. The CDR3 coding sequence is TGTGCCAGCAGTTTAAGGAATGAAAAACTGTTTTTT. Translation: CASSLRNEKLFF.

V gene TRBV5-3 combines with J gene TRBJ2-7; 11 bases are shared with TRBD2. TRBV5-3 is an ORF; its function is uncertain. The CDR3 extends over 16 amino acids. V lost 8 bases to trimming and J lost 1 base; unmatched junction nucleotides: 11. This CDR3 is CASSFTGTSGSYEQYF. In nucleotides, the CDR3 is TGTGCCAGCAGTTTTACCGGGACTAGCGGATCCTACGAGCAGTACTTC.

This clonotype appeared a few times. The rearrangement links TRBV6-1 to TRBJ2-5, with 8 bases fitting TRBD1. Trimming at V came to 6 bases and at J to 1 base, leaving 13 bases not matched to a gene. Per the germline V gene, CDR1 is MNHNS and CDR2 is SASEGT. The CDR3 covers 17 residues. The CDR3 loop is CASRKREAGTGQETQYF. The CDR3, as DNA: TGTGCCAGCAGAAAAAGGGAAGCCGGGACAGGCCAAGAGACCCAGTACTTC.

V is TRBV27 and J is TRBJ2-2; D not certain. V lost 1 base, J lost 4 bases, and 4 bases lay in between. CDR3 length equals 13 residues. CDR1 MNHEY and CDR2 SMNVEV come from the germline V gene (reference sequence). The CDR3 here is CASSLFGTGELFF. The CDR3 DNA sequence: TGTGCCAGCAGTTTATTTGGCACCGGGGAGCTGTTTTTT.

This clonotype was detected a few times. The chain carries TRBV6-2 or TRBV6-3 and TRBJ2-1, with 11 bases fitting TRBD1. Losses at the gene ends were 6 bases for V and 4 bases for J; bases not matched to a gene: 5. In germline, CDR1 is MNHEY, CDR2 SVGEGT. CDR3 length equals 15 residues. The CDR3 sequence: CASSRGQGDYNEQFF. CDR3 DNA: TGTGCCAGCAGCCGGGGACAGGGGGATTACAATGAGCAGTTCTTC.

The chain joins TRBV12-3 or TRBV12-4 to TRBJ1-4; TRBD1 agrees at 7 bases. The junction had 5 bases not matched to a gene; V was cut back by 6 bases and J by 7 bases. The CDR3 is 13 residues long. The CDR3: CASSLQGFEKLFF. CDR3 DNA: TGTGCCAGCAGCCTACAGGGGTTTGAAAAACTGTTTTTT.

This clonotype showed up just a few times. The chain employs TRBV5-5 and TRBJ2-1; the D gene is possibly TRBD2 (5 bases). This CDR3 is built from 14 residues. Deletions cut 0 bases from V and 8 bases from J, with 12 bases between. Germline CDR1 reads SGHKS; CDR2 reads YYEKEE (reference sequence). The CDR3, as DNA: TGTGCCAGCAGCTTGGATGCGGGTTTCCATGAGCAGTTCTTC. Its translation is CASSLDAGFHEQFF.

The chain couples TRBV7-9 to TRBJ1-1; D possibly corresponds to TRBD1 (6 bases). Germline lookup yields CDR1 SEHNR and CDR2 FQNEAQ (reference sequence). Trimming took off 5 bases at V and 6 bases at J, with 16 bases between the two ends. This CDR3 contains 14 residues. The CDR3 bases are TGTGCCAGCAGCCCGCCGGGGGGCTTTGCTGAAGCTTTCTTT. Its protein is CASSPPGGFAEAFF.

This rearrangement joins TRBV19 to TRBJ2-7; 9 bases are a match to TRBD2. Germline V gene sequence: CDR1 LNHDA, CDR2 SQIVND (reference sequence). The CDR3 consists of 14 residues. V dropped 4 bases and J dropped 2; count of bases not matched to a gene: 3. Here the CDR3 DNA reads TGTGCCAGTAGTACATCTAGCGGGACCTACGAGCAGTACTTC. The encoded protein is CASSTSSGTYEQYF.

The rearrangement uses TRBV5-1 and TRBJ1-1; maybe TRBD1 (5 bases). V was clipped by 4 bases and J by 3 bases, with 31 bases between them. Germline CDR1 SGHRS, CDR2 YFSETQ. The CDR3 loop spans 20 amino acids. The CDR3 region is CASSPRQGRSGLGMYTEAFF. CDR3 in DNA: TGCGCCAGCAGCCCTCGGCAGGGCCGATCAGGCTTAGGGATGTACACTGAAGCTTTCTTT.

V gene TRBV6-6 combines with J gene TRBJ1-6; no firm D call. The CDR3 runs to 18 residues. Germline V CDR1 and CDR2: MNHNY, SVGAGI (reference sequence). The V and J ends lost 5 bases and 0 bases respectively, with 17 bases between them. The CDR3 sequence is CASSSTGIVSSYNSPLHF. CDR3 nucleotide sequence: TGTGCCAGCAGTAGCACCGGGATAGTGAGCTCCTATAATTCACCCCTCCACTTT.